The T cell receptor (beta chain) under discussion was sequenced for a study of shared clonotypes between healthy human individuals. The overall study: Donor composition was a couple of women and a few men, aged 18 to 49.

Naive CD8 cells were CD45RO-negative, positively selected for CCR7, excluding terminally differentiated effector memory CD45RA+ cells. Sequencing used immunoSEQ multiplex PCR; TCRdb keeps in-frame clones, though not all of them. This table holds 550,000 to 750,000 clones, around 95% found once. Whole-study findings and limits: About 5% was the fraction of naive CD4 clonotypes found shared across four donors. Non-shared clonotypes had lower generation probabilities than clonotypes shared by all four sorted-subset donors.

For this clone: Its antigen is not identified.

This clonotype originated in a woman under 40 in good health. Sequenced material: naive CD8+ T cells sorted from blood.

The CDR3 coding sequence is TGTGCCAGCAGTTTATCCCTAGGTTGGGTTAACACTGAAGCTTTCTTT. Translated: CASSLSLGWVNTEAFF. The V and J genes are TRBV13 and TRBJ1-1; no firm D call. The V end lost 6 bases, the J end lost 2 bases, and 19 bases lay between the germline ends. The CDR3 runs 16 residues. Germline values: CDR1 PRHDT, CDR2 FYEKMQ (reference sequence).